Sequencing of this TCR beta chain was carried out in a study of patients and donors after allogeneic stem cell transplantation. TCRdb called the RT-PCR reads again in MiXCR, with one record for every CDR3 protein. The repertoire holds about 960,000 distinct CDR3 sequences, with roughly 18% as singletons. This clonotype was counted only a few times. From germline, CDR1 is DFQATT and CDR2 SNEGSKA (reference sequence). The V segment lost 5 bases and the J segment 7 bases; nucleotides outside the gene matches: 13. The CDR3 contains 15 residues. V and J are TRBV20-1 and TRBJ2-7, with 11 bases identical to TRBD2. The sequenced sample consisted of blood, either unsorted or a sorted T cell fraction (not recorded which). The clonotype comes from a human donor who was either an allogeneic HSCT recipient or a stem cell or donor lymphocyte infusion donor (not recorded which). It is not recorded whose cells these are; they may come from a transplant donor. CDR3 loop: CSAVIAGGPSWEQYF. The CDR3 DNA follows: TGCAGTGCTGTAATAGCGGGGGGGCCGTCCTGGGAGCAGTACTTC.